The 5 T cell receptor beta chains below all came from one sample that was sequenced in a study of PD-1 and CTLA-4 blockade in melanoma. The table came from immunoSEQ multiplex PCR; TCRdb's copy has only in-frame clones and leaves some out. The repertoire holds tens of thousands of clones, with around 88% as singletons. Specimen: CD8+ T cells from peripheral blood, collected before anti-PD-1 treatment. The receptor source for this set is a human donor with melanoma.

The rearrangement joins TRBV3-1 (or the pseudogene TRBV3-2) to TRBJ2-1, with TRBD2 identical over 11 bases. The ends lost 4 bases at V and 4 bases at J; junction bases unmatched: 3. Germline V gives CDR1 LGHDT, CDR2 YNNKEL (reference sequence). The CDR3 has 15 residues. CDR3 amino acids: CASSPLAGGYNEQFF. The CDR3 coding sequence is TGTGCCAGCAGCCCTCTAGCGGGGGGTTACAATGAGCAGTTCTTC.

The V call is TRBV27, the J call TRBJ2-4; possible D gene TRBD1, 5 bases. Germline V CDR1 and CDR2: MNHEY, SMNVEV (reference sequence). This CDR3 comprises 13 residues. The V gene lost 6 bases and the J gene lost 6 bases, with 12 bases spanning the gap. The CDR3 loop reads CASSSGSRNIQYF. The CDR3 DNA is TGTGCCAGCAGCTCAGGGTCGCGAAACATTCAGTACTTC.

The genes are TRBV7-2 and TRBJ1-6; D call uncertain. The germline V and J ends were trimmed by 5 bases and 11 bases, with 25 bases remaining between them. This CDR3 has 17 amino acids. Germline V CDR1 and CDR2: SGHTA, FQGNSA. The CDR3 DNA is TGTGCCAGCAGCCTCCTTCACGACGACTACTCACACCCACCCCTCCACTTT. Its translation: CASSLLHDDYSHPPLHF.

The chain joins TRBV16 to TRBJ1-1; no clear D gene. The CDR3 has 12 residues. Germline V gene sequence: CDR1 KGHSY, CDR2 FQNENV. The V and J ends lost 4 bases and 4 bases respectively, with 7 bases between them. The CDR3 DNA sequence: TGTGCCAGCAGCCCGAGCGGCACTGAAGCTTTCTTT. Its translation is CASSPSGTEAFF.

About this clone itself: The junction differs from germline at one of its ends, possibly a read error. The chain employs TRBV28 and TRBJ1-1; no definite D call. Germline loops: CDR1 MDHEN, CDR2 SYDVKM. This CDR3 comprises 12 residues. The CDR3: CASSLDEALRIF. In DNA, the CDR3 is TGTGCCAGCAGCCTCGATGAGGCTCTGCGTATCTTT. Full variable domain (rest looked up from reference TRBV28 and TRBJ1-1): DVKVTQSSRYLVKRTGEKVFLECVQDMDHENMFWYRQDPGLGLRLIYFSYDVKMKEKGDIPEGYSVSREKKERFSLILESASTNQTSMYLCASSLDEALRIFGQGTRLTVV.